The 10 T cell receptor beta chains reported below all come from one sample, sequenced in a study of cytomegalovirus exposure and HLA in healthy donors. Primers for the PCR totalled 60 Vbeta and 13 Jbeta. Generated by immunoSEQ multiplex PCR, the TCRdb table keeps only in-frame clones and is missing some. The profile shows 100,000 to 150,000 clones, roughly 78% of them singletons. The sample comprised PBMCs. The receptors were gathered from a man between 25 and 39 years old in good health and CMV-seronegative.

The J gene is TRBJ2-3, the V gene TRBV5-8; TRBD2 is a possible D gene (7 bases). CDR1 and CDR2 from the germline V gene are SGHTS and YDEGEE. The CDR3 runs 15 residues. Trimming left V 0 bases short and J 2 bases short, with 10 bases between. The CDR3 here is CASSLAGGPTDTQYF. In nucleotides, the CDR3 is TGTGCCAGCAGCTTGGCGGGGGGCCCCACAGATACGCAGTATTTT.

The chain carries TRBV29-1 and TRBJ2-5, with 12 bases identical to TRBD2. TRBJ2-7 matches the DNA end more closely, so the J call is doubtful. The CDR3 is made up of 14 amino acids. Germline CDR1 SQVTM, CDR2 ANQGSEA. The CDR3 coding sequence is TGCAGCGTTGTTCTACTAGCGGGAGGCTACGAGCAGTACTTC. Protein product: CSVVLLAGGYEQYF.

In nucleotides, the CDR3 is TGCGCCAGCAGCCAAGAAGGATTGGAGGGGTGGAACACCGGGGAGCTGTTTTTT. Its protein product is CASSQEGLEGWNTGELFF. This chain joins TRBV4-3 and TRBJ2-2, with D possibly being TRBD2 (6 bases). V lost 0 bases to trimming and J lost 1 base, with 15 bases between them. In germline, CDR1 is LGHNA, CDR2 YSLEER. The CDR3 is 18 amino acids.

Written as DNA, the CDR3 is TGTGCCAGCAGCTCCGGGACAGGGTTTGGCGAGCAGTACTTC. It yields the protein CASSSGTGFGEQYF. This rearrangement joins TRBV5-4 to TRBJ2-7, with 9 bases identical to TRBD1. J lost 6 bases, V lost 3 bases, and 7 bases had no gene match. CDR3 size: 14 residues. The germline CDR1 and CDR2 sequences are SGHNT and YYREEE (reference sequence).

This clone was seen only once. The chain combines TRBV19 with TRBJ2-1, with D unclear. CDR3 length: 13 residues. V dropped 4 bases and J dropped 4 bases, with 8 bases sitting between them. From germline, CDR1 is LNHDA and CDR2 SQIVND (reference sequence). CDR3 region: CASSTAVYNEQFF. The CDR3 DNA follows: TGTGCCAGTAGTACGGCGGTGTACAATGAGCAGTTCTTC.

The chain employs TRBV5-4 and TRBJ2-7; D possibly corresponds to TRBD1 (5 bases). Germline-derived CDR1 and CDR2 are SGHNT and YYREEE (reference sequence). The CDR3 has 13 residues. Trimming pared 3 bases from V and 5 bases from J, leaving 12 bases between. The CDR3 DNA follows: TGTGCCAGCAGCTCCCAGGGCGGAAACGAGCAGTACTTC. It codes for CASSSQGGNEQYF.

The gene calls are TRBV7-2 and TRBJ2-7, with 9 bases aligning to TRBD1. The ends lost 3 bases at V and 7 bases at J; junction bases unmatched: 13. Germline V lookup: CDR1 SGHTA, CDR2 FQGNSA. The CDR3 is made up of 16 amino acids. The CDR3 bases are TGTGCCAGCAGCTTTGCCAGGGACAGGGTGTTGAGTGAGCAGTACTTC. Its translation is CASSFARDRVLSEQYF.

The chain uses TRBV28 and TRBJ2-5; the D gene is possibly TRBD1 (6 bases). Germline lookup yields CDR1 MDHEN and CDR2 SYDVKM. Trimming removed 6 bases from V and 7 bases from J, with 18 bases in between. CDR3 size: 14 residues. The CDR3 DNA reads as TGTGCCAGCAGCCCCACCGGGACAACGGGGACCCAGTACTTC. It codes for CASSPTGTTGTQYF.

CDR3 protein: CASSRPQGINNEQFF. As DNA, the CDR3 is TGTGCCAGCAGCCGGCCCCAGGGGATCAACAATGAGCAGTTCTTC. J is TRBJ2-1 and V is TRBV7-2; weak D call: TRBD1 (6 bases). Per the germline V gene, CDR1 is SGHTA and CDR2 is FQGNSA. The CDR3 contains 15 residues. Between the trimmed V and J ends, which lost 5 bases and 5 bases, there was a span of 16 bases.

The rearrangement joins TRBV18 to TRBJ1-1; TRBD1 might be the D (6 bases). Trimming stripped 0 bases from V and 4 bases from J, with 15 bases between. Germline V gene data show CDR1 as KGHSH and CDR2 as LQKENI. CDR3 length equals 16 residues. This CDR3 reads CASSPPQGLIITEAFF. DNA of the CDR3: TGTGCCAGCTCACCACCTCAGGGGCTGATAATCACTGAAGCTTTCTTT.